These T cell receptor beta chains were read from a single sample in a study of identical twins. From the 5' RACE reads, TCRdb called clonotypes with MiXCR, one entry per CDR3 protein. The table lists 400,000 or so distinct CDR3 sequences, approximately 9.1% of them singletons. The sequencing sample was made of naive T cells sorted from blood. These receptors were collected from a woman between 45 and 60 years old in good health. The CDR3 runs from the conserved cysteine through the conserved F or W. Fields, in order: V gene, D gene, clone size, J gene, CDR3 DNA, CDR3 protein. A D gene is named only where the DNA matches it firmly. A row's size may be missing; if present it is once, few, many or a size class.

TRBV20-1	-	few	TRBJ1-4	TGCAGTGCTAGAATTGGGGACTTGGGTGAAAAACTGTTTTTT	CSARIGDLGEKLFF
TRBV6-5	-	few	TRBJ2-1	TGTGCCAGCAGCCAATCGGCGGGACCTTACAATGAGCAGTTCTTC	CASSQSAGPYNEQFF
TRBV7-8	-	few	TRBJ2-7	TGTGCCAGCACCTCAGTGGCCAGTCCCTACGAGCAGTACTTC	CASTSVASPYEQYF
TRBV2	TRBD2	-	TRBJ2-3	TGTACCAGTGGACTAGCGGGCACAGATACGCAGTATTTT	CTSGLAGTDTQYF
TRBV28	-	-	TRBJ1-1	TGTGCCAGCAGTTTAAGTCGTCGTTTAGGTTCAAAACGCGCTGAAGCTTTCTTT	CASSLSRRLGSKRAEAFF
TRBV5-1	-	many	TRBJ2-2	TGCGCCAGCAGCTTGGTAGTGCCTAGCGACCCCGGGGAGCTGTTTTTT	CASSLVVPSDPGELFF
TRBV6-5	TRBD2	-	TRBJ2-2	TGTGCCAGCAGCCTAGCGGGAGGGCCCCGGGAGCTGTTTTTT	CASSLAGGPRELFF
TRBV5-1	TRBD2	-	TRBJ2-7	TGCGCCAGCAGCTTAATGACTAGCGACGGCGAGCAGTACTTC	CASSLMTSDGEQYF
TRBV5-1	-	few	TRBJ2-2	TGCGCCAGCAGCCGGGAAGCCGAGGGCGGGGAGCTGTTTTTT	CASSREAEGGELFF
TRBV3-1	-	many	TRBJ2-3	TGTGCCAGCGGCCGGATTAACACAGATACGCAGTATTTT	CASGRINTDTQYF
TRBV7-2	TRBD2	many	TRBJ2-1	TGTGCCAGCAGAACAAGACTAGCGGGAGGGCGTTCGAGGCATGAGCAGTTCTTC	CASRTRLAGGRSRHEQFF
TRBV14	TRBD2	few	TRBJ2-3	TGTGCCAGCAGCCTTTCGGTAGCGGGACTTGTCACAGATACGCAGTATTTT	CASSLSVAGLVTDTQYF
TRBV27	-	-	TRBJ2-1	TGTGCCAGCAGTTTGCCCGGGACAAATGTCAATGAGCAGTTCTTC	CASSLPGTNVNEQFF
TRBV3-1	TRBD2	few	TRBJ2-1	TGTGCCAGCAGCCCGGGACTAGTACTCGGTGAGCAGTTCTTC	CASSPGLVLGEQFF
TRBV10-3	-	-	TRBJ2-3	TGTGCCTCAGAGAGCGTCAGACAGGCTAGCACAGATACGCAGTATTTT	CASESVRQASTDTQYF
TRBV6-2/TRBV6-3	TRBD2	few	TRBJ2-7	TGTGCCAGCAGAGCCGGGGGGATACCCAAGGCCTACGAGCAGTACTTC	CASRAGGIPKAYEQYF